In its sample, the clone carrying this T cell receptor (beta chain) was seen once. The antigen remains unidentified. These data originate in a study of cytomegalovirus exposure and HLA in healthy donors. The overall study: T cells numbering 150 million to 200 million yielded roughly 120 million unique TCR beta sequences in an earlier analysis.

Germline V CDR1 and CDR2: SGHRS, YFSETQ. The CDR3 length is 14 residues. V lost 0 bases, J lost 5 bases, and 3 bases stayed unmatched. Whole-study findings and limits: Later on, a genetic analysis was performed. It linked a missense variant in DCLRE1C with V- and J-gene trimming of TCR beta. Roughly uniform depth of sequencing across donors was assumed in presence/absence analyses.

The PCR employed 60 Vbeta primers together with 13 Jbeta primers. The table came from immunoSEQ multiplex PCR; TCRdb's copy has only in-frame clones and leaves some out. The data hold roughly 81,000 clones, with 70% to 85% observed a single time. This TCR was recovered from a man under 40 in good health and CMV-seronegative. Sequencing input: PBMCs. This chain uses TRBV5-1 with TRBJ2-5, with 8 bases matching TRBD2. CDR3 residues: CASSLERGGETQYF. For the CDR3, the DNA is TGCGCCAGCAGCTTGGAACGGGGGGGGGAGACCCAGTACTTC.